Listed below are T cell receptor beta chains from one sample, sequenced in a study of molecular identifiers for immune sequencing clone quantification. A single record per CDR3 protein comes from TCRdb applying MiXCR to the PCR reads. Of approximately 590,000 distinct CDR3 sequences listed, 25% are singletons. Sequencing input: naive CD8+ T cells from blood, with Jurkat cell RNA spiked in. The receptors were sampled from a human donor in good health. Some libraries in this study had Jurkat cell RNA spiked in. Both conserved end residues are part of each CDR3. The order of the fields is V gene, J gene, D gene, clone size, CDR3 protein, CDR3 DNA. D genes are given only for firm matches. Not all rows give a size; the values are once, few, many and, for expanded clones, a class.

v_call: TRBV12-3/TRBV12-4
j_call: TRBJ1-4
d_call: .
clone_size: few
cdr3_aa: CASTLRRDTNEKLFF
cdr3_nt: TGTGCCAGCACACTTCGCCGGGACACCAACGAAAAACTGTTTTTT

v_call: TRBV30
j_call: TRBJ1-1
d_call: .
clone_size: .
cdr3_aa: CASVGMLNTEAYF
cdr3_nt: TGTGCCTCAGTCGGGATGCTGAACACTGAAGCTTACTTT

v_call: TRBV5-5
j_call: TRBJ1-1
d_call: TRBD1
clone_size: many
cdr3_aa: CASSAGQANTEAFF
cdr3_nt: TGTGCCAGCAGCGCCGGACAGGCGAACACTGAAGCTTTCTTT

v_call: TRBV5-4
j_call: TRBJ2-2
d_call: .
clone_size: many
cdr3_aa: CASSAGQNTGELFF
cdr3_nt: TGTGCCAGCAGCGCAGGACAGAACACCGGGGAGCTGTTTTTT

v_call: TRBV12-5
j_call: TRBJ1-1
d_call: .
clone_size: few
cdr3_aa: CASGQVTTEAFF
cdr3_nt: TGTGCTAGTGGCCAGGTTACCACTGAAGCTTTCTTT

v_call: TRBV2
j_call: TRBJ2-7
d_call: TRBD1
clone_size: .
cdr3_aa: CASAQGAYEQYF
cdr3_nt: TGTGCCAGCGCACAGGGGGCGTACGAGCAGTACTTC

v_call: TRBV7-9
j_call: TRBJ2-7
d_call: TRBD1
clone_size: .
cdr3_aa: CASSQDGQGFSYEQYF
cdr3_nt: TGTGCCAGCAGCCAAGACGGACAGGGCTTTTCCTACGAGCAGTACTTC

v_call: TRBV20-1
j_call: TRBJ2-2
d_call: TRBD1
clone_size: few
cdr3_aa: CSAQSLDRVNTGELFF
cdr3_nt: TGCAGTGCCCAATCTCTCGACAGGGTTAACACCGGGGAGCTGTTTTTT

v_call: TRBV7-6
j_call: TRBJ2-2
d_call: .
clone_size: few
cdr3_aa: CASSLEAGSTGELFF
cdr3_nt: TGTGCCAGCAGCTTAGAGGCAGGTTCAACCGGGGAGCTGTTTTTT

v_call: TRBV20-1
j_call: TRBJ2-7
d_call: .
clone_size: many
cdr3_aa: CSAKGQTSYEQYF
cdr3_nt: TGCAGTGCTAAAGGACAGACATCCTACGAGCAGTACTTC

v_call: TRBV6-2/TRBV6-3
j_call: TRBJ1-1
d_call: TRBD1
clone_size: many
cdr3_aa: CASRLQGAGTEAFF
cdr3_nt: TGTGCCAGCAGACTACAGGGGGCTGGCACTGAAGCTTTCTTT

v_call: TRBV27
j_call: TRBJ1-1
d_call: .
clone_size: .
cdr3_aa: CASSLNGFRSDTEAFF
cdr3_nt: TGTGCCAGCAGTTTAAATGGCTTCAGGTCTGACACTGAAGCTTTCTTT

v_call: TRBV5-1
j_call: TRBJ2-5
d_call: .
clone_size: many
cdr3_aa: CASSPDRTETQYF
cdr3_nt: TGCGCCAGCAGCCCAGACAGGACGGAGACCCAGTACTTC

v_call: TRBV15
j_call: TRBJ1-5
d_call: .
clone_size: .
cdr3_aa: CATSRDEGPQHF
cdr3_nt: TGTGCCACCAGCAGAGATGAAGGGCCCCAGCATTTT

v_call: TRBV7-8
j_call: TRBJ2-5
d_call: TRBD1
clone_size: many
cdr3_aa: CASSPGGQGLGETQYF
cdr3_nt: TGTGCCAGCAGCCCCGGGGGACAGGGGTTAGGAGAGACCCAGTACTTC

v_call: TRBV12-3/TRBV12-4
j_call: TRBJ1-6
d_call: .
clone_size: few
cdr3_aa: CASSSQGGEYNSPLHF
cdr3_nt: TGTGCCAGCAGTTCACAGGGTGGGGAGTATAATTCACCCCTCCACTTT

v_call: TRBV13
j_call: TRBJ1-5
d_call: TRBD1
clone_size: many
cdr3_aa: CASSLGRDRFNQPQHF
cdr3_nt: TGTGCCAGCAGCTTAGGCCGGGACAGATTCAATCAGCCCCAGCATTTT

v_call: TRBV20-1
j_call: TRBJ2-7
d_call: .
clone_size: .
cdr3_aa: CSANSDLTMSSYEQYF
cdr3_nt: TGCAGTGCCAACTCGGACTTGACGATGTCCTCCTACGAGCAGTACTTC

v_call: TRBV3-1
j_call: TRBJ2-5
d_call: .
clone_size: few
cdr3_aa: CASSQIGNQETQYF
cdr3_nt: TGTGCCAGCAGCCAGATCGGGAACCAAGAGACCCAGTACTTC

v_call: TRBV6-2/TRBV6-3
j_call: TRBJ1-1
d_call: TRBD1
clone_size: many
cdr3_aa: CASSLTGLDTEAFF
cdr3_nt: TGTGCCAGCAGCCTGACAGGGTTGGACACTGAAGCTTTCTTT

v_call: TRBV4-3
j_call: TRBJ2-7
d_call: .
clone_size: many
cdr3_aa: CASSQDESYEQYF
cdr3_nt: TGCGCCAGCAGCCAGGACGAATCCTACGAGCAGTACTTC

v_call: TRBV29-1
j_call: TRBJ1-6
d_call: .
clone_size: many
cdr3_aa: CSVEDRVSPGTLHF
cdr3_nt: TGCAGCGTTGAAGATCGGGTTTCCCCAGGGACCCTCCACTTT

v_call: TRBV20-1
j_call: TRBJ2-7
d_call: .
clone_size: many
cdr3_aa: CSARIRGSYEQYF
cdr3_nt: TGCAGTGCTAGAATCCGGGGGAGCTACGAGCAGTACTTC

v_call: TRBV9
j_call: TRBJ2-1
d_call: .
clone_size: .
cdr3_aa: CASSVAVSNEQFF
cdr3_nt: TGTGCCAGCAGCGTAGCGGTTAGCAATGAGCAGTTCTTC

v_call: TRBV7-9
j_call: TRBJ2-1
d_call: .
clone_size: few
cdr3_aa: CASSLWATEQFF
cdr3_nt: TGTGCCAGCAGCTTATGGGCGACCGAGCAGTTCTTC

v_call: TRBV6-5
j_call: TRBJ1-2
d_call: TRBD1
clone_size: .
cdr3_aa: CASTTGTASSTYGYTF
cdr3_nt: TGTGCCAGCACCACCGGGACAGCCTCCTCCACCTATGGCTACACCTTC

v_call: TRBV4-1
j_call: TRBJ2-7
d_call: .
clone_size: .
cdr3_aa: CASSQSTGTYEQYF
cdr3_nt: TGCGCCAGCAGCCAATCGACAGGAACCTACGAGCAGTACTTC

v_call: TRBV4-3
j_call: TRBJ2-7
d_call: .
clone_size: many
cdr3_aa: CASSPGTWRSYEQYF
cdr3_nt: TGCGCCAGCAGCCCCGGGACCTGGAGGTCCTACGAGCAGTACTTC

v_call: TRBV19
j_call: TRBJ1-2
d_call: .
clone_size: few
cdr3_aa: CASSQANYGYTF
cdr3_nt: TGTGCCAGTAGTCAAGCTAACTATGGCTACACCTTC

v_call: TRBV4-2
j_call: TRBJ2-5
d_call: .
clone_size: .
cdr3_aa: CASSQALVGEEPQYF
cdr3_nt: TGTGCCAGCAGCCAAGCACTAGTAGGGGAAGAGCCCCAGTATTTC

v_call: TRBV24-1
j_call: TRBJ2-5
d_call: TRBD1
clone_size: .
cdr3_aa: CATGALNQGARRETQYF
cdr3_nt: TGTGCCACCGGAGCGCTGAACCAGGGGGCGCGGAGGGAGACCCAGTACTTC

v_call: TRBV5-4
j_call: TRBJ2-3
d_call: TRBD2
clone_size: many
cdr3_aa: CASSLVTSGSMDTQYF
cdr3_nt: TGTGCCAGCAGCTTGGTCACTAGCGGGAGTATGGATACGCAGTATTTT

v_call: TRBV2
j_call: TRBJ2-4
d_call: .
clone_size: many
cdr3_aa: CASSDVEIAKNIQYF
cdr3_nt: TGTGCCAGCAGTGATGTCGAGATAGCCAAAAACATTCAGTACTTC

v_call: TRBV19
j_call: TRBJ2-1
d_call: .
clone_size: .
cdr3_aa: CASSMATRSSYNEQFF
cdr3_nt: TGTGCCAGTAGTATGGCAACTAGGAGCTCCTACAATGAGCAGTTCTTC

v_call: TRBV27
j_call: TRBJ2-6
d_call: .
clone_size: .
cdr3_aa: CASSFRSGANVLTF
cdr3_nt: TGTGCCAGCAGTTTTCGCTCTGGGGCCAACGTCCTGACTTTC

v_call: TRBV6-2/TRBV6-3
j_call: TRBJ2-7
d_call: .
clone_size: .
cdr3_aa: CASSYDMPAYAYEQYF
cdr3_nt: TGTGCCAGCAGTTACGATATGCCTGCCTACGCCTACGAGCAGTACTTC

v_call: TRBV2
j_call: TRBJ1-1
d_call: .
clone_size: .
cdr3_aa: CASLETATEACF
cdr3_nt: TGTGCCAGCCTGGAAACGGCCACTGAAGCTTGCTTT

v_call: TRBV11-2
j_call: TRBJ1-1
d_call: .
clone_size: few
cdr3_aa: CASSLGLGETEAFF
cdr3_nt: TGTGCCAGCAGCTTAGGCCTGGGGGAAACTGAAGCTTTCTTT

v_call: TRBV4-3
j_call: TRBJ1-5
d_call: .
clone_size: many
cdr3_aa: CASSQDISSNQPQHF
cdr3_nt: TGCGCCAGCAGCCAAGATATCAGTAGCAATCAGCCCCAGCATTTT

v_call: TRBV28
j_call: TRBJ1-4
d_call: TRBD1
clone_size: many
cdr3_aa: CASSSRQGVNEKLFF
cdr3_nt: TGTGCCAGCAGTTCGCGACAGGGAGTTAATGAAAAACTGTTTTTT

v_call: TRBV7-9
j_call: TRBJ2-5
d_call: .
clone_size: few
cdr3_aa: CASSFLVSGIQETQYF
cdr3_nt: TGTGCCAGCAGCTTCCTCGTCTCAGGGATACAAGAGACCCAGTACTTC

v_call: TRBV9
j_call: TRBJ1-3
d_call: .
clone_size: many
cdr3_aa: CASSETGRSGNTIYF
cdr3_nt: TGTGCCAGCAGCGAAACAGGCCGCTCTGGAAACACCATATATTTT

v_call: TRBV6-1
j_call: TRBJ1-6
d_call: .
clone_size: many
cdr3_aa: CAGTNRDGNSPLHF
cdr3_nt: TGTGCCGGAACAAACAGGGATGGTAATTCACCCCTCCACTTT

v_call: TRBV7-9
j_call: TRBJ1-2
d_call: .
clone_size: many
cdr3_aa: CASSLDPTVYTF
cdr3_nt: TGTGCCAGCAGCTTAGACCCCACGGTCTACACCTTC

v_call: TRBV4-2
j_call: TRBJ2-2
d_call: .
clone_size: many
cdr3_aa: CASSQDTSLNTGELFF
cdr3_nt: TGTGCCAGCAGCCAAGATACTAGCTTGAACACCGGGGAGCTGTTTTTT

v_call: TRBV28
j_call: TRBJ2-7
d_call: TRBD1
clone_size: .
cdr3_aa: CASSHLLTGESSYEQYF
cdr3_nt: TGTGCCAGCAGTCACCTCCTGACAGGGGAAAGCTCCTACGAGCAGTACTTC

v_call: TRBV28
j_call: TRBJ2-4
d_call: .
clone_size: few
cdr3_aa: CASSLNSVDIQYF
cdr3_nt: TGTGCCAGCAGTTTGAACAGTGTGGACATTCAGTACTTC

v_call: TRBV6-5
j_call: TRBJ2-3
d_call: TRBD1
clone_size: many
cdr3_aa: CASRGQGSTDTQYF
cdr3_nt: TGTGCCAGCAGGGGACAGGGGAGCACAGATACGCAGTATTTT

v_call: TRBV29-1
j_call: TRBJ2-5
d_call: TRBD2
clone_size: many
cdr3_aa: CSARGGAETQYF
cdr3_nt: TGCAGCGCACGCGGGGGGGCGGAGACCCAGTACTTC

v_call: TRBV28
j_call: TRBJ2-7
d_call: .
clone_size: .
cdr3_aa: CASSFALLSYEQYF
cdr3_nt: TGTGCCAGCAGTTTTGCCTTACTCTCCTACGAGCAGTACTTC

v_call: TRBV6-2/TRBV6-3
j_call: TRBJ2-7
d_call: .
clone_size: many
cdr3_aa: CASSYGLSGNEQYF
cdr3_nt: TGTGCCAGCAGTTACGGCCTATCAGGGAACGAGCAGTACTTC

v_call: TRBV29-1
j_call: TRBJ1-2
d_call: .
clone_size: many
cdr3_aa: CSVDREEDYGYTF
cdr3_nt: TGCAGCGTTGACAGGGAGGAGGACTATGGCTACACCTTC

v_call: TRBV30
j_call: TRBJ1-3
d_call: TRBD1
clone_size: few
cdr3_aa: CAWSPADRGVFSGNTIYF
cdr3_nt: TGTGCCTGGAGTCCAGCCGACAGGGGAGTGTTCTCTGGAAACACCATATATTTT

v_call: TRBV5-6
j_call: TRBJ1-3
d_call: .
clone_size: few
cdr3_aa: CASSPSWGTGNTIYF
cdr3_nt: TGTGCCAGCAGCCCCTCTTGGGGCACTGGAAACACCATATATTTT

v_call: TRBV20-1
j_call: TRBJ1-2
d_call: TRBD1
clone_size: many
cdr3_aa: CSARDTGDGPYGYTF
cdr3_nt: TGCAGTGCTAGAGATACAGGGGACGGACCTTATGGCTACACCTTC

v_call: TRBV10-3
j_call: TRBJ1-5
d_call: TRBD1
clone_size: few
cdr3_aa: CAISVTGVNQPQHF
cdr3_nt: TGTGCCATCAGTGTAACAGGGGTCAATCAGCCCCAGCATTTT

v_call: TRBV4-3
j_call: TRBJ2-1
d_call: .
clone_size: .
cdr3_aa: CASSQVGPPYNEQFF
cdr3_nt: TGCGCCAGCAGCCAAGTAGGTCCCCCTTACAATGAGCAGTTCTTC

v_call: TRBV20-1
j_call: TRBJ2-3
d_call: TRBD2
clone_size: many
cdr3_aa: CSARDAGGADTQYF
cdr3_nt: TGCAGTGCTAGAGATGCGGGGGGGGCAGATACGCAGTATTTT